This T cell receptor beta chain was profiled in a study of early T cells in non-severe SARS-CoV-2 infection. Background on the study: RNA in bulk from unsorted whole blood was sequenced, and chains were unpaired. Findings and limits, study-wide: VDJdb matching skewed toward anti-spike CD8 responses, missing private and CD4 specificities.

The length of the CDR3 is 14 residues. Per germline, CDR1 SGDLS and CDR2 YYNGEE. The junction had 1 base not matched to a gene; V was cut back by 0 bases and J by 2 bases. Unique molecular identifiers were added to individual cDNA molecules. One entry per CDR3 protein, called by TCRdb with MiXCR from the 5' RACE reads. Found here are about 60,000 distinct CDR3 sequences, around 5.6% of them singletons; the top ten hold 6.8%. This clonotype occurred many times. Its specificity is not known. Sequenced sample: whole blood. The TCR originated in an adult who was a healthcare worker with PCR-confirmed SARS-CoV-2 infection or an uninfected control (not recorded which). The chain links TRBV9 to TRBJ1-1; 7 bases are shared with TRBD1. Here the CDR3 DNA reads TGTGCCAGCAGCGTAGGACAGGGAAACACTGAAGCTTTCTTT. Amino acids: CASSVGQGNTEAFF.